A single T cell receptor (beta chain) is shown here with its context. The antigen remains undetermined. Healthy controls were blood donors with median age approximately 56 years (range roughly 20-80) and around 50% female. The source of the sample is a study of somatic mutations in cytotoxic T cells in rheumatoid arthritis. Overall study context: Sorted by flow to nearly 100% purity were some V beta antibody-stained T-cell populations, including V beta1+ cells sequenced for TCRB.

General observations from the study: TRBV07 appeared slightly underrepresented in the rheumatoid arthritis patients. That finding was not adjusted to account for multiple comparisons.

Profiling relied on immunoSEQ multiplex PCR, and the TCRdb table lists in-frame clones only, not all of them. This table holds nearly 20,000 clones, about 80% found once. The trim removed 3 bases at V and 3 bases at J, leaving 6 bases unmatched. The CDR3 totals 15 residues. Per germline, CDR1 SGHAT and CDR2 FQDESV (reference sequence). Sequenced: CD8+ T cells sorted from blood. The origin of this receptor is a woman between 50 and 59 years old in good health. The gene calls are TRBV11-1 and TRBJ2-7, with 9 bases fitting TRBD2. CDR3 region: CASSFQDSGSYEQYF. DNA of the CDR3: TGTGCCAGCAGCTTCCAGGATAGCGGGAGCTACGAGCAGTACTTC. Filled out from reference TRBV11-1 and TRBJ2-7, the complete variable domain reads EAEVAQSPRYKITEKSQAVAFWCDPISGHATLYWYRQILGQGPELLVQFQDESVVDDSQLPKDRFSAERLKGVDSTLKIQPAELGDSAMYLCASSFQDSGSYEQYFGPGTRLTVT.